This is a list of T cell receptor beta chains from one sample in a study of blood T cells in healthy people across ages. TCRdb processed the 5' RACE reads anew with MiXCR; each CDR3 protein has one entry. The sample includes about 670,000 distinct CDR3 sequences, around two fifths of them seen just once. The sequenced material came from blood. The receptors derive from a man aged 80 or over in good health. CDR3s include the opening cysteine and the closing phenylalanine or tryptophan. Each record gives: clone size, V gene, J gene, D gene, CDR3 DNA, CDR3 protein. The D gene is left open where the match is weak. Clone size, where shown, is once, few, many, or a class for clones that have expanded.

.	TRBV2	TRBJ2-7	TRBD2	TGTGCCAACCGAGCCGGGACTACAAACTACGAGCAGTACTTC	CANRAGTTNYEQYF
.	TRBV20-1	TRBJ1-2	TRBD1	TGCAGTGCTCCGGGACAGGGAACTAACTATGGCTACACCTTC	CSAPGQGTNYGYTF
few	TRBV20-1	TRBJ2-5	.	TGCAGTGCTAGAGATCTCGGGCTACTAGACCAAGAGACCCAGTACTTC	CSARDLGLLDQETQYF
.	TRBV12-3/TRBV12-4	TRBJ1-1	.	TGTGCCAGCAGGGCACAGGGTTCAAATGAAGCTTTCTTT	CASRAQGSNEAFF
.	TRBV11-3	TRBJ2-7	TRBD1	TGTGCCAGCAGCTCAAGGACAGGCCAGGACGAGCAGTACTTC	CASSSRTGQDEQYF
.	TRBV4-2	TRBJ2-7	.	TGTGCCAGCAGCCAAGAATGGCAGATGAATGAGCAGTACTTC	CASSQEWQMNEQYF
.	TRBV5-1	TRBJ2-5	TRBD1	TGCGCCAGCAGCTACGGACAGGGGCAGACCCAGTACTTC	CASSYGQGQTQYF
.	TRBV5-1	TRBJ2-5	TRBD1	TGCGCCAGCAGCTACCGGGACAGGGTTGAGGAGCAGTACTTC	CASSYRDRVEEQYF
.	TRBV9	TRBJ2-7	.	TGTGCCAGCAGCGAGAGACCGGTGCCCTCCTACGAGCAGTACTTC	CASSERPVPSYEQYF
.	TRBV29-1	TRBJ2-7	TRBD1	TGCAGCGTTGAAGTTCCGGGACAGGTCACCTACGAGCAGTACTTC	CSVEVPGQVTYEQYF
.	TRBV3-1	TRBJ1-1	.	TGTGCCAGCAGCAGGGGAGGTTCGACTGAAGCTTTCTTT	CASSRGGSTEAFF
few	TRBV29-1	TRBJ1-1	.	TGCAGCGTTGAAGAGAGACGTATGAACACTGAAGCTTTCTTT	CSVEERRMNTEAFF
once	TRBV29-1	TRBJ2-5	TRBD2	TGCAGCGTGGAGGGACTAGCGGGGAATGAGCAGTACTTC	CSVEGLAGNEQYF
.	TRBV29-1	TRBJ1-4	.	TGCAGCGTTGGTGATCAGGGACCGCGGAATGAAAAACTGTTTTTT	CSVGDQGPRNEKLFF
.	TRBV7-9	TRBJ2-3	.	TGTGCCAGCAGCACCACCGGGACCCTAATGGGCACAGATACGCAGTATTTT	CASSTTGTLMGTDTQYF
once	TRBV11-2	TRBJ2-2	TRBD1	TGTGCCAGCAGCTTACGGGGCAGGGGGATCACCACCGGGGAGCTGTTTTTT	CASSLRGRGITTGELFF
.	TRBV5-8	TRBJ2-1	.	TGTGTCAGCAGCCAGTGGGCGGTGGAGCAGTTCTTC	CVSSQWAVEQFF
many	TRBV20-1	TRBJ2-7	TRBD2	TGCAGTGCCTCTTATAGCGGGAGGGCCTCCTACGAGCAGTACTTC	CSASYSGRASYEQYF
many	TRBV5-1	TRBJ1-2	.	TGCGCCAGCAGCTACGACGGCCCCAATGGCTACACCTTC	CASSYDGPNGYTF
.	TRBV18	TRBJ1-2	.	TGTGCCAGCTCCCCGAAGGCCGAGCTTGGCTACACCTTC	CASSPKAELGYTF
.	TRBV30	TRBJ2-2	TRBD1	TGTGCCTGGAGTGGGGACAGGGTAGTCGGGGAGCTGTTTTTT	CAWSGDRVVGELFF
.	TRBV5-6	TRBJ2-7	.	TGTGCCAGCAGCTTGGGCGCCGGGTCCCCGGGTTACGAGCAGTACTTC	CASSLGAGSPGYEQYF
.	TRBV28	TRBJ2-7	.	TGTGCCAGCACTTCTGAGGGATCCTACGAGCAGTACTTC	CASTSEGSYEQYF
.	TRBV15	TRBJ2-7	TRBD1	TGTGCCACCAGCAGAGATTCAGGGGGAGCAGGCGAGCAGTACTTC	CATSRDSGGAGEQYF
.	TRBV28	TRBJ2-1	.	TGTGCCAGCAGTAATCAGGGTCGGCCCAAGGGTTTGGAGCAGTTCTTC	CASSNQGRPKGLEQFF
once	TRBV28	TRBJ2-3	.	TGTGCCAGCAGTGGGGGCCAGCGGAGCTCCACAGATACGCAGTATTTT	CASSGGQRSSTDTQYF
.	TRBV9	TRBJ2-3	TRBD2	TGTGCCAGCAGCGTTCAGAGGACTAGCGGGAGGTCAGATACGCAGTATTTT	CASSVQRTSGRSDTQYF
once	TRBV20-1	TRBJ1-1	.	TGCAGTGCTATCCCCATGAACACTGAAGCTTTCTTT	CSAIPMNTEAFF
.	TRBV20-1	TRBJ2-7	TRBD2	TGCAGTGCTAGAGATAGTTGGGGCGGGGGGGCCTTCTACGAGCAGTACTTC	CSARDSWGGGAFYEQYF
.	TRBV27	TRBJ2-5	.	TGTGCCAGCAACCGCCGCGCGGGGGAGACCCAGTACTTC	CASNRRAGETQYF
.	TRBV10-2	TRBJ2-5	.	TGCGCCAGCAGTGAAAGTAGGGGGGTTGGGGAGACCCAGTACTTC	CASSESRGVGETQYF